This passage covers 8 T cell receptor beta chains from one sample sequenced in a study of blood T cell repertoires in COVID-19. The method was immunoSEQ multiplex PCR; TCRdb's version includes in-frame clones alone and lacks a portion of them. The sample has some 72,000 clones; 85% to 90% are singletons. The material sequenced was peripheral blood. Receptor source: a man aged 60 to 69 with acute or convalescent COVID-19.

This chain links TRBV28 with TRBJ2-1; 15 bases map to TRBD2. With 5 bases clipped from V and 9 bases from J, the junction kept 8 bases outside the gene matches. The CDR3 extends over 16 amino acids. Germline V gene lookup returns CDR1 MDHEN and CDR2 SYDVKM. The CDR3 reads CASSLGLAGGPGEQFF. The CDR3 region has the DNA TGTGCCAGCAGTCTCGGACTAGCGGGGGGGCCGGGTGAGCAGTTCTTC.

The chain is built from TRBV13 and TRBJ1-5; D may be TRBD1 (5 bases). Germline CDR1 and CDR2: PRHDT and FYEKMQ (reference sequence). V lost 5 bases to trimming and J lost 1 base, with 18 bases between them. The CDR3 contains 17 residues. The CDR3 is CASSDLWGELSNQPQHF. In DNA, the CDR3 is TGTGCCAGCAGCGACCTGTGGGGGGAGCTAAGCAATCAGCCCCAGCATTTT. The full variable domain, its missing parts supplied by reference TRBV13 and TRBJ1-5, is AAGVIQSPRHLIKEKRETATLKCYPIPRHDTVYWYQQGPGQDPQFLISFYEKMQSDKGSIPDRFSAQQFSDYHSELNMSSLELGDSALYFCASSDLWGELSNQPQHFGDGTRLSIL.

This sequence joins TRBV5-1 and TRBJ1-1, with a possible D match to TRBD1 (5 bases). Trimming shortened V by 1 base and J by 0 bases, and 10 bases separated the two germline ends. CDR1 is SGHRS, CDR2 YFSETQ, per germline. The CDR3 totals 15 residues. Here the CDR3 DNA reads TGCGCCAGCAGCTTGAGGGGTAGGGTGAACACTGAAGCTTTCTTT. Protein sequence: CASSLRGRVNTEAFF.

The chain uses TRBV5-1 and TRBJ2-7; TRBD2 is a possible D gene (7 bases). The CDR3 has 15 amino acids. Trimming pared 4 bases from V and 0 bases from J, leaving 14 bases between. CDR1 is SGHRS, CDR2 YFSETQ, per germline. The CDR3 bases are TGCGCCAGCAGCCGGTCGGGGGGCGGCTCCTACGAGCAGTACTTC. As protein: CASSRSGGGSYEQYF.

The chain is built from TRBV6-1 and TRBJ1-5; D ambiguous. The CDR3 runs to 13 residues. Germline V lookup: CDR1 MNHNS, CDR2 SASEGT. V dropped 2 bases and J dropped 4 bases, with 6 bases sitting between them. The CDR3 DNA sequence: TGTGCCAGCAGTGAACGAGGAAATCAGCCCCAGCATTTT. Amino acids: CASSERGNQPQHF.

The chain carries TRBV5-6 and TRBJ1-5, with a weak D call TRBD1 (5 bases). Germline-derived CDR1 and CDR2 are SGHDT and YYEEEE. The CDR3 runs to 15 residues. V was cut by 6 bases and J by 1 base, with 14 bases left in between. This chain's CDR3 is CASTLGGLSNQPQHF. In DNA form, the CDR3 reads TGTGCCAGCACCCTGGGGGGGTTGAGCAATCAGCCCCAGCATTTT.

This chain uses TRBV11-2 with TRBJ2-7; D is ambiguous. Germline CDR1 is SGHAT and CDR2 is FQNNGV. The V end lost 2 bases, the J end lost 5 bases, and 19 bases lay between the germline ends. The CDR3 loop spans 16 amino acids. The CDR3 nucleotides read TGTGCCAGCAGCTTATTTTTCGGCAGGATCGGCGACGAGCAGTACTTC. As protein: CASSLFFGRIGDEQYF.

V and J are TRBV3-1 (or the pseudogene TRBV3-2) and TRBJ2-2; possibly TRBD2 for D (5 bases). Trimming stripped 0 bases from V and 6 bases from J, with 11 bases between. CDR1 LGHDT and CDR2 YNNKEL come from the germline V gene (reference sequence). The CDR3 extends over 15 amino acids. The CDR3 coding sequence is TGTGCCAGCAGCCAAGAAGAGGGTTGGGCCGGGGAGCTGTTTTTT. Residues: CASSQEEGWAGELFF.